These 19 T cell receptor beta chains share one sample of origin, sequenced in a study of blood T cell repertoires in COVID-19. Measured with immunoSEQ multiplex PCR; TCRdb has only the in-frame clones, and not every one. The sample includes about 370,000 clones, roughly 90% seen only once; the top ten take 3%. The sample taken for sequencing was peripheral blood. The origin of the receptors is a woman aged 25 to 39 with COVID-19, enrolled during active disease.

V and J are TRBV10-3 and TRBJ1-2; D might be TRBD1 (5 bases). Trimming pared 3 bases from V and 1 base from J, leaving 6 bases between. Germline CDR1 is ENHRY and CDR2 is SYGVKD. The CDR3 sequence is 13 residues long. The CDR3 DNA reads as TGTGCCATCAGTGAAGGGGATAACTATGGCTACACCTTC. Amino acid sequence: CAISEGDNYGYTF.

This clone was seen a few times. The V gene is TRBV13, the J gene TRBJ2-1, with TRBD2 matching over 11 bases. The junction had 7 bases not matched to a gene; V was cut back by 6 bases and J by 9 bases. CDR1 and CDR2 (germline): PRHDT, FYEKMQ (reference sequence). This CDR3 is built from 14 residues. The CDR3 sequence: CASRASGRRIEQFF. The CDR3 nucleotides are TGTGCCAGCAGGGCTAGCGGGAGGCGGATTGAGCAGTTCTTC.

The chain employs TRBV5-4 and TRBJ1-1, with 9 positions matching TRBD1. Trimming at V came to 3 bases and at J to 2 bases, leaving 5 bases not matched to a gene. The germline CDR1 and CDR2 sequences are SGHNT and YYREEE (reference sequence). The CDR3 has 15 amino acids. CDR3 region: CASSSRTGANTEAFF. The CDR3 region has the DNA TGTGCCAGCAGCTCCCGGACAGGGGCCAACACTGAAGCTTTCTTT. Drawing the rest from reference TRBV5-4 and TRBJ1-1, the complete variable domain is ETGVTQSPTHLIKTRGQQVTLRCSSQSGHNTVSWYQQALGQGPQFIFQYYREEENGRGNFPPRFSGLQFPNYSSELNVNALELDDSALYLCASSSRTGANTEAFFGQGTRLTVV.

This chain uses TRBV4-3 with TRBJ1-3; maybe TRBD1 (6 bases). The CDR3 extends over 13 amino acids. Germline CDR1 LGHNA, CDR2 YSLEER. Trimming pared 0 bases from V and 9 bases from J, leaving 9 bases between. The CDR3 is CASSQEIRGTIYF. For the CDR3, the DNA is TGCGCCAGCAGCCAAGAAATCAGGGGCACCATATATTTT.

The V and J genes are TRBV19 and TRBJ1-1; D is perhaps TRBD1 (6 bases). Germline V gene data show CDR1 as LNHDA and CDR2 as SQIVND (reference sequence). The CDR3 contains 14 residues. V was clipped by 2 bases and J by 5 bases, with 12 bases between them. The CDR3 reads CASSIRGSGTEAFF. The CDR3 region has the DNA TGTGCCAGTAGTATAAGGGGGTCGGGGACTGAAGCTTTCTTT.

The gene calls are TRBV10-2 and TRBJ2-1; 7 nucleotides agree with TRBD2. The ends lost 2 bases at V and 6 bases at J; junction bases unmatched: 10. CDR1 WSHSY and CDR2 SAAADI come from the germline V gene. The CDR3 sequence is 16 residues long. In nucleotides, the CDR3 is TGCGCCAGCAGTGAGGTCCGGGCTAGCGGAGTCAATGAGCAGTTCTTC. This encodes CASSEVRASGVNEQFF.

This clone appeared once. V gene TRBV5-4 combines with J gene TRBJ2-1; D is perhaps TRBD1 (6 bases). The CDR3 is made up of 13 amino acids. Germline V gene sequence: CDR1 SGHNT, CDR2 YYREEE (reference sequence). Trimming removed 4 bases at V and 6 bases at J, with 11 bases between. The chain's CDR3 is CASSLRGGNEQFF. The CDR3 nucleotides are TGTGCCAGCAGCCTCAGAGGGGGCAATGAGCAGTTCTTC.

This clone has a single count. This chain links TRBV28 with TRBJ2-7; TRBD2 agrees at 9 bases. The CDR3 consists of 16 residues. Germline CDR1 MDHEN, CDR2 SYDVKM. The V segment lost 5 bases and the J segment 3 bases; nucleotides outside the gene matches: 11. CDR3: CASSTPGAGGFYEQYF. The CDR3 bases are TGTGCCAGCAGTACCCCAGGAGCGGGGGGATTCTACGAGCAGTACTTC.

The CDR3 sequence is CASSSGRGGFGYTF. CDR3 nucleotide sequence: TGTGCCAGCAGTTCCGGGCGCGGGGGCTTTGGCTACACCTTC. The rearrangement links TRBV28 to TRBJ1-2; D might be TRBD1 (6 bases). The V end was cut by 4 bases, the J end by 7 bases, with 16 bases between. This CDR3 region has 14 residues. From germline, CDR1 is MDHEN and CDR2 SYDVKM.

The CDR3 sequence: CASSRGNNQPQHF. The CDR3 nucleotides are TGTGCCAGCAGTCGCGGAAACAATCAGCCCCAGCATTTT. The chain is built from TRBV28 and TRBJ1-5; D uncertain. CDR1 and CDR2 from the germline V gene are MDHEN and SYDVKM. V lost 5 bases and J 3 bases, leaving 8 bases between the germline ends. The CDR3 is 13 amino acids.

The chain carries TRBV7-9 and TRBJ1-4; D remains ambiguous. The V end lost 2 bases, the J end lost 6 bases, and 13 bases lay between the germline ends. The CDR3 sequence is 15 residues long. CDR1 and CDR2 from the germline V gene are SEHNR and FQNEAQ (reference sequence). Written as DNA, the CDR3 is TGTGCCAGCAGCTTACGGGAAACTAGGCATGAAAAACTGTTTTTT. This gives the protein CASSLRETRHEKLFF. Complete variable domain (other parts from reference TRBV7-9 and TRBJ1-4): DTGVSQNPRHKITKRGQNVTFRCDPISEHNRLYWYRQTLGQGPEFLTYFQNEAQLEKSRLLSDRFSAERPKGSFSTLEIQRTEQGDSAMYLCASSLRETRHEKLFFGSGTQLSVL.

This sequence joins TRBV4-1 and TRBJ2-1; tentatively, D is TRBD2 (5 bases). CDR1 is MGHRA, CDR2 YSYEKL, per germline. The V and J ends lost 3 bases and 4 bases respectively, with 19 bases between them. The CDR3 has 17 amino acids. CDR3 region: CASSQLSASGQYNEQFF. The CDR3 bases are TGCGCCAGCAGCCAGCTCTCCGCCAGCGGTCAATACAATGAGCAGTTCTTC.

This clone occurred a few times. This chain connects TRBV4-1 to TRBJ2-1, with TRBD2 matching 8 bases. The CDR3 extends over 19 amino acids. The junction had 11 bases not matched to a gene; V was cut back by 1 base and J by 0 bases. Per the germline V gene, CDR1 is MGHRA and CDR2 is YSYEKL. In nucleotides, the CDR3 is TGCGCCAGCAGCCAAGGATGGCGGGAGGCTAAGAGCTCCTACAATGAGCAGTTCTTC. It yields the protein CASSQGWREAKSSYNEQFF.

The chain has TRBV10-1 and TRBJ2-5; 9 positions agree with TRBD1. The V and J ends lost 0 bases and 2 bases, in that order; junction bases with no gene match: 4. The CDR3 has 16 amino acids. Looked up from germline, CDR1 is WNHNN and CDR2 is SYGVQD (reference sequence). CDR3 sequence: CASSESTGQGQETQYF. The CDR3 DNA follows: TGCGCCAGCAGTGAGTCGACGGGACAGGGTCAAGAGACCCAGTACTTC.

As regards this clone: Compared with germline, one end of the junction differs, possibly owing to a read error. This chain joins TRBV6-1 and TRBJ1-2; a weak D match, TRBD1 (5 bases). This CDR3 region has 15 residues. Germline assignment: CDR1 MNHNS and CDR2 SASEGT. CDR3 region: CASREGARIGYGYTF. The CDR3, as DNA: TGTGCCAGCAGGGAAGGGGCCCGGATAGGCTATGGCTACACCTTC.

In this sample, this clone turned up once. The chain joins TRBV7-9 to TRBJ2-3; D remains unclear. The germline V gene has CDR1 SEHNR and CDR2 FQNEAQ (reference sequence). The CDR3 has 15 amino acids. V shed 5 bases and J shed 3 bases, with 15 bases lying between them. The CDR3, as DNA: TGTGCCAGCAGCCCGCGTTTGGCAGGAACAGATACGCAGTATTTT. Protein sequence: CASSPRLAGTDTQYF.

The V and J genes are TRBV5-1 and TRBJ2-3; 12 bases match TRBD2. The germline CDR1 and CDR2 sequences are SGHRS and YFSETQ. V dropped 2 bases and J dropped 1; count of bases not matched to a gene: 2. This CDR3 has 16 residues. CDR3 DNA: TGCGCCAGCAGCTTCCGGACTAGCGGGGGCACAGATACGCAGTATTTT. Encoded protein: CASSFRTSGGTDTQYF. The variable domain in full, completed from reference TRBV5-1 and TRBJ2-3, reads KAGVTQTPRYLIKTRGQQVTLSCSPISGHRSVSWYQQTPGQGLQFLFEYFSETQRNKGNFPGRFSGRQFSNSRSEMNVSTLELGDSALYLCASSFRTSGGTDTQYFGPGTRLTVL.

CDR3 bases: TGCGCCAGCAGCCCCCGGGACTCCATAATTTATACGCAGTATTTT. It specifies CASSPRDSIIYTQYF. V is TRBV5-1 and J is TRBJ2-3, with a possible D match to TRBD2 (6 bases). Between the trimmed V and J ends, which lost 4 bases and 7 bases, there was a span of 19 bases. The CDR3 is made up of 15 amino acids. Germline lookup yields CDR1 SGHRS and CDR2 YFSETQ. The entire variable domain, with the rest obtained from reference TRBV5-1 and TRBJ2-3, is as follows: KAGVTQTPRYLIKTRGQQVTLSCSPISGHRSVSWYQQTPGQGLQFLFEYFSETQRNKGNFPGRFSGRQFSNSRSEMNVSTLELGDSALYLCASSPRDSIIYTQYFGPGTRLTVL.

J is TRBJ2-3 and V is TRBV2; no reliable D call. Germline V lookup: CDR1 SNHLY, CDR2 FYNNEI. CDR3 length: 12 residues. Trimming stripped 7 bases from V and 0 bases from J, with 5 bases between. The chain's CDR3 is CASMRSTDTQYF. DNA of the CDR3: TGTGCCAGCATGCGTAGCACAGATACGCAGTATTTT.